Detailed here is one T cell receptor (beta chain). The antigen remains undetermined. The data are from a study of Ad26.COV2.S vaccination and SARS-CoV-2 variants. As for treatment: some 19 received Ad26.COV2.S at low or high dose, single or two shots; about 5 received placebo; per-sample allocation not given. Sampling occurred on day 63 after the first vaccine or placebo injection. General study results and limits: Similar non-spike TCR breadth was seen in vaccine and placebo recipients. Relative to placebo recipients, vaccine recipients exhibited elevated spike-specific TCR breadth.

Assay: immunoSEQ multiplex PCR; the TCRdb copy retains only in-frame clones and omits some. There are 350,000 to 500,000 clones in the sample; 75% to 95% occur only once, and 12% lies in the top ten. Germline-derived CDR1 and CDR2 are LNHNV and YYDKDF (reference sequence). V shed 0 bases and J 9 bases; nucleotides not matched to a gene: 5. The CDR3 contains 17 residues. The source is a person between 18 and 59 years old who received the Ad26.COV2.S COVID-19 vaccine or a placebo. The material was peripheral blood, obtained in a trial of Ad26.COV2.S vaccine versus placebo. This chain joins TRBV15 and TRBJ2-1; TRBD2 aligns across 16 bases. The CDR3 loop is CATSRDAGLAGGAEQFF. The CDR3 region has the DNA TGTGCCACCAGCAGAGACGCGGGACTAGCGGGAGGGGCTGAGCAGTTCTTC.